The 22 T cell receptor beta chains below all came from one sample that was sequenced in a study of T-cell memory formation after mild COVID-19. TCRdb reprocessed the 5' RACE reads via MiXCR and lists one record per CDR3 protein. The sample lists 250,000 to 350,000 distinct CDR3 sequences, under 20% seen once, with roughly 25% in the top ten. What was sequenced was PBMCs or a T cell subset sorted from them (not recorded which). These TCRs come from a young man who had mild COVID-19 (a few samples of this study predate the infection). Cell type and time point are not known.

The chain combines TRBV4-1 with TRBJ1-4, with no clear D. V dropped 2 bases and J dropped 10 bases, with 11 bases sitting between them. Germline assignment: CDR1 MGHRA and CDR2 YSYEKL. The CDR3 contains 13 residues. The CDR3 DNA sequence: TGCGCCAGCAGCCAAACTCGGTTAGGAAAACTGTTTTTT. It yields the protein CASSQTRLGKLFF.

This clonotype was seen more than once but under ten times. CDR3: CASSLALSGGREDTQYF. The CDR3 nucleotides are TGCGCCAGCAGCTTGGCCCTCTCGGGGGGGCGGGAGGATACGCAGTATTTT. The chain links TRBV5-1 to TRBJ2-3, with 8 bases fitting TRBD2. Looked up from germline, CDR1 is SGHRS and CDR2 is YFSETQ. V lost 0 bases to trimming and J lost 6 bases; unmatched junction nucleotides: 12. The CDR3 is 17 residues long.

There are a few counts of this clonotype. The chain couples TRBV7-8 to TRBJ1-4; D remains ambiguous. V was pared by 5 bases and J by 0 bases, with 10 bases between. The CDR3 is 15 amino acids. CDR1 SGHVS and CDR2 FQNEAQ come from the germline V gene. The chain's CDR3 is CASSIKLSTNEKLFF. CDR3 DNA sequence: TGTGCCAGCAGCATTAAGCTATCAACTAATGAAAAACTGTTTTTT.

V and J are TRBV20-1 and TRBJ2-3; 8 bases align to TRBD2. V trimming: 3 bases; J trimming: 5 bases; junction bases outside the gene matches: 10. This CDR3 spans 15 amino acids. CDR1 and CDR2 (germline): DFQATT, SNEGSKA (reference sequence). In DNA form, the CDR3 reads TGCAGTGCTAGGATAAGCGGGGGCCGGGGAGATACGCAGTATTTT. This codes for CSARISGGRGDTQYF.

This clonotype was counted a few times. The J gene is TRBJ1-2, the V gene TRBV6-2 or TRBV6-3; no clear D gene. V gave up 11 bases and J gave up 5 bases, with 9 bases separating them. The germline V gene encodes CDR1 MNHEY and CDR2 SVGEGT. There are 10 residues in the CDR3. CDR3 region: CAAARYGYTF. The CDR3 nucleotides are TGTGCCGCCGCGAGGTATGGCTACACCTTC.

J is TRBJ1-2 and V is TRBV6-2 or TRBV6-3; D gene ambiguous. With 5 bases removed from V and 8 bases from J, the gap between germline ends came to 9 bases. The CDR3 is 11 amino acids. CDR1 MNHEY and CDR2 SVGEGT come from the germline V gene. The CDR3 sequence is CASSAPGGYTF. The CDR3 nucleotides read TGTGCCAGCAGTGCCCCGGGGGGCTACACCTTC.

The table lists this clonotype with a few counts. The chain employs TRBV6-2 or TRBV6-3 and TRBJ2-5; 8 bases are a match to TRBD1. The J segment lost 2 bases and the V segment lost 5 bases, leaving 7 bases of the junction unmatched. The CDR3 consists of 15 residues. The germline V gene has CDR1 MNHEY and CDR2 SVGEGT. The CDR3 region has the DNA TGTGCCAGCAGTAGGCGACAGGGGAGTCAAGAGACCCAGTACTTC. It translates to CASSRRQGSQETQYF.

The chain joins TRBV4-3 to TRBJ2-1; 7 nucleotides align to TRBD1. The CDR3 is 15 residues long. V trimming: 4 bases; J trimming: 1 base; junction bases outside the gene matches: 4. CDR1 is LGHNA and CDR2 is YSLEER in the germline V gene. CDR3 region: CASSPNRGSYNEQFF. CDR3 sequence (DNA): TGCGCCAGCAGCCCGAACAGGGGTTCCTACAATGAGCAGTTCTTC.

This clonotype was seen a few times. The chain uses TRBV7-3 and TRBJ2-3; D assignment may be TRBD1 or TRBD2 (5 bases each). V shed 6 bases and J shed 0 bases, with 13 bases lying between them. The CDR3 loop spans 15 amino acids. The germline gives CDR1 SGHTA, CDR2 FQGTGA. The CDR3 is CASSPGTPSTDTQYF. CDR3 nucleotides: TGTGCCAGCAGTCCCGGGACCCCGAGCACAGATACGCAGTATTTT.

This clonotype appeared a few times. The chain is built from TRBV19 and TRBJ2-7; 8 nucleotides line up with TRBD1. Trimming took 5 bases from V and 4 from J; bases not matched to a gene: 7. The CDR3 consists of 14 residues. The germline gives CDR1 LNHDA, CDR2 SQIVND (reference sequence). In nucleotides, the CDR3 is TGTGCCAGTAGTGAAAGGACAGGGTTGTACGAGCAGTACTTC. Translating it yields CASSERTGLYEQYF.

The chain joins TRBV29-1 to TRBJ2-3, with D possibly being TRBD2 (5 bases). CDR1 and CDR2 (germline): SQVTM, ANQGSEA. The CDR3 sequence is 13 residues long. Trimming took off 1 base at V and 6 bases at J, with 11 bases between the two ends. CDR3 nucleotides: TGCAGCGTTGAAGGATCAGCGGCGGATACGCAGTATTTT. This sequence encodes CSVEGSAADTQYF.

This clonotype has at least ten counts. This rearrangement joins TRBV5-1 to TRBJ2-3; D gene uncertain. CDR1 is SGHRS, CDR2 YFSETQ, per germline. Trimming pared 0 bases from V and 2 bases from J, leaving 7 bases between. The CDR3 runs to 14 residues. The CDR3 DNA reads as TGCGCCAGCAGCTTGGCCCAGAACACAGATACGCAGTATTTT. It is translated as CASSLAQNTDTQYF.

This clonotype was counted between two and nine times. The V gene is TRBV12-3 or TRBV12-4, the J gene TRBJ1-2; a weak D match, TRBD1 (6 bases). Trimming pared 5 bases from V and 8 bases from J, leaving 18 bases between. The CDR3 runs to 14 residues. Here the CDR3 reads CASSQRQLQGGYTF. In DNA form, the CDR3 reads TGTGCCAGCAGTCAGCGACAGCTCCAGGGGGGCTACACCTTC.

The rearrangement uses TRBV12-3 or TRBV12-4 and TRBJ2-5, with 12 bases that match TRBD2. Trimming at V came to 6 bases and at J to 4 bases, leaving 6 bases not matched to a gene. The CDR3 length is 15 residues. Here the CDR3 reads CASSQRLAGAETQYF. For the CDR3, the DNA is TGTGCCAGCAGCCAGAGACTAGCGGGAGCAGAGACCCAGTACTTC.

The chain uses TRBV29-1 and TRBJ1-2; D uncertain. Germline CDR1 reads SQVTM; CDR2 reads ANQGSEA. Trimming took 3 bases from V and 8 from J, leaving 7 bases between them. The CDR3 loop spans 10 amino acids. CDR3 sequence: CSVDGYGYTF. The CDR3 DNA reads as TGCAGCGTTGACGGTTACGGCTACACCTTC.

This chain links TRBV7-2 with TRBJ2-5; 8 nucleotides agree with TRBD2. The V gene end was trimmed by 2 bases and the J gene end by 6 bases; junction bases not matched to a gene: 8. The CDR3 is 15 residues long. The germline CDR1 and CDR2 sequences are SGHTA and FQGNSA. CDR3 amino acids: CASSLSSGGRQTQYF. The CDR3 DNA is TGTGCCAGCAGCTTATCCAGCGGGGGCCGACAGACCCAGTACTTC.

V and J are TRBV3-1 and TRBJ2-3; D gene ambiguous. CDR3 size: 14 residues. The germline CDR1 and CDR2 sequences are LGHDT and YNNKEL (reference sequence). V lost 0 bases and J lost 4, with 8 bases in between. The CDR3 region has the DNA TGTGCCAGCAGCCAAGACATGGGTCCAGATACGCAGTATTTT. This sequence encodes CASSQDMGPDTQYF.

This clonotype was detected only once. The chain recombines TRBV18 with TRBJ1-2, with unresolved D. Looked up from germline, CDR1 is KGHSH and CDR2 is LQKENI. Trimming took 3 bases from V and 12 from J, leaving 20 bases between them. This CDR3 spans 14 amino acids. As DNA, the CDR3 is TGTGCCAGCTCACCCCGAGGTGGAGTAATATTCAACACCTTC. Translation gives CASSPRGGVIFNTF.

This clonotype was observed many times. V gene TRBV7-2 combines with J gene TRBJ2-1; no firm D call. V lost 5 bases, J lost 8 bases, and 13 bases lay in between. The germline CDR1 and CDR2 sequences are SGHTA and FQGNSA. The CDR3 has 13 amino acids. CDR3 coding DNA: TGTGCCAGCAGCCCGTCGCACTTCCATGAGCAGTTCTTC. Its translation is CASSPSHFHEQFF. The full variable domain, its missing parts supplied by reference TRBV7-2 and TRBJ2-1, is GAGVSQSPSNKVTEKGKDVELRCDPISGHTALYWYRQSLGQGLEFLIYFQGNSAPDKSGLPSDRFSAERTGGSVSTLTIQRTQQEDSAVYLCASSPSHFHEQFFGPGTRLTVL.

This chain joins TRBV7-8 and TRBJ2-6; D remains unclear. Germline CDR1 is SGHVS and CDR2 is FQNEAQ. V was trimmed by 7 bases and J by 3 bases, leaving 4 bases between them. This CDR3 comprises 12 residues. The CDR3 is CASTNGANVLTF. CDR3 nucleotides: TGTGCCAGCACAAATGGGGCCAACGTCCTGACTTTC.

The chain recombines TRBV4-3 with TRBJ2-3; D uncertain. CDR1 LGHNA and CDR2 YSLEER come from the germline V gene. V lost 1 base and J 4 bases, leaving 9 bases between the germline ends. The CDR3 totals 14 residues. The CDR3, as DNA: TGCGCCAGCAGCCAAGCATCTCGTCCAGATACGCAGTATTTT. Translating gives CASSQASRPDTQYF.

V gene TRBV27 combines with J gene TRBJ1-2, with a tentative D call TRBD1 (5 bases). With 7 bases removed from V and 4 bases from J, the gap between germline ends came to 13 bases. In germline, CDR1 is MNHEY, CDR2 SMNVEV (reference sequence). CDR3 length equals 13 residues. The CDR3 protein is CASKPTDIYGYTF. The CDR3 nucleotides read TGTGCCAGCAAACCGACGGACATCTATGGCTACACCTTC.